These 5 T cell receptor beta chains came from one sample sequenced in a study of blood T cell repertoires in COVID-19. Sequencing was performed with immunoSEQ multiplex PCR; in TCRdb, only in-frame clones are kept and a portion is missing. The table includes some 240,000 clones, around 80% detected once. The sequenced sample consisted of PBMCs or T cells enriched from blood (not recorded which). Receptor source: a man under 40 with acute COVID-19.

This sequence joins TRBV6-5 and TRBJ2-1, with D unclear. Per germline, CDR1 MNHEY and CDR2 SVGAGI. The CDR3 contains 14 residues. V was trimmed by 6 bases and J by 0 bases, leaving 9 bases between them. Here the CDR3 reads CASRGYVSYNEQFF. The CDR3 bases are TGTGCCAGCAGGGGCTATGTCTCCTACAATGAGCAGTTCTTC.

The V and J genes are TRBV28 and TRBJ2-5; the D gene is possibly TRBD1 (5 bases). The V gene's germline CDR1 is MDHEN and CDR2 SYDVKM. This CDR3 contains 15 residues. Trimming removed 4 bases from V and 5 bases from J, with 17 bases in between. Written as DNA, the CDR3 is TGTGCCAGCAGTTCATACTCCAAGGGGCGGGAGACCCAGTACTTC. Its translation is CASSSYSKGRETQYF.

The rearrangement joins TRBV11-3 to TRBJ2-1; D is perhaps TRBD2 (6 bases). V gave up 5 bases and J gave up 4 bases, with 9 bases separating them. Looked up from germline, CDR1 is SGHNT and CDR2 is YENEEA. The CDR3 loop spans 13 amino acids. CDR3 coding DNA: TGTGCCAGCAGCCCCCTAGCGTACAATGAGCAGTTCTTC. This translates into CASSPLAYNEQFF.

J is TRBJ2-1 and V is TRBV4-3; 9 bases fit TRBD1. V lost 1 base and J lost 2; bases outside the gene matches: 3. CDR3 size: 16 residues. Germline CDR1 LGHNA, CDR2 YSLEER. The CDR3 sequence: CASSQVTGGPYNEQFF. DNA for the CDR3: TGCGCCAGCAGCCAAGTAACAGGGGGCCCCTACAATGAGCAGTTCTTC.

V is TRBV27 and J is TRBJ1-5; D perhaps matches TRBD1 (5 bases). CDR1 and CDR2 from the germline V gene are MNHEY and SMNVEV (reference sequence). This CDR3 has 15 residues. V was pared by 0 bases and J by 7 bases, with 13 bases between. CDR3 nucleotides: TGTGCCAGCAGTTTATCGCCCAGGGAAGGACAGCCCCAGCATTTT. Protein product: CASSLSPREGQPQHF.